The rows below give T cell receptor beta chains drawn from one sample of a study of blood T cell repertoires in COVID-19. Data came from immunoSEQ multiplex PCR; TCRdb stores just in-frame clones and leaves some out. The sample lists 200,000 to 300,000 clones; approximately 86% were seen once. The specimen sequenced was peripheral blood. The receptors derive from a man aged 25-45 years with active or convalescent COVID-19. CDR3s include the opening cysteine and the closing phenylalanine or tryptophan. A D gene is named only where the DNA matches it firmly. Expanded clones get a size class; other rows say once, few or many, or leave the size out.

j_gene	len	abundance	v_gene	d_gene	CDR3aa	CDR3nt
TRBJ2-1	15	.	TRBV5-1	TRBD1	CASSPGQGVGYAQFF	TGCGCCAGCAGTCCTGGACAGGGGGTCGGGTATGCGCAGTTCTTC
TRBJ1-1	15	.	TRBV7-9	TRBD1	CASSLRDSRPTEAFF	TGTGCCAGCAGCTTAAGGGACAGCCGTCCCACTGAAGCTTTCTTT
TRBJ2-7	15	once	TRBV5-6	TRBD1	CASSWDRGHDYEQYF	TGTGCCAGCAGCTGGGACAGGGGTCATGACTACGAGCAGTACTTC
TRBJ2-1	17	.	TRBV4-1	.	CASSQGWGTDRNNEQFF	TGCGCCAGCAGCCAAGGTTGGGGTACCGACAGAAACAATGAGCAGTTCTTC
TRBJ1-5	15	.	TRBV13	.	CASSYSVDRDQPQHF	TGTGCCAGCAGCTATTCTGTGGACAGAGATCAGCCCCAGCATTTT
TRBJ1-1	15	.	TRBV4-2	TRBD1	CASSRQYRGNTEAFF	TGTGCCAGCAGCCGCCAATACAGGGGGAACACTGAAGCTTTCTTT
TRBJ1-1	15	.	TRBV11-3	TRBD1	CASSRQGASRTEAFF	TGTGCCAGCAGTAGACAGGGGGCGTCTCGGACTGAAGCTTTCTTT
TRBJ1-2	14	.	TRBV29-1	.	CSVREPETLSGYTF	TGCAGCGTTAGGGAGCCGGAGACCCTATCCGGCTACACCTTC
TRBJ1-6	15	.	TRBV10-2	TRBD1	CASSSPGQFNSPLHF	TGCGCCAGCAGTTCCCCGGGACAGTTTAATTCACCCCTCCACTTT
TRBJ1-5	17	.	TRBV2	TRBD1	CASSRDRVFGSNQPQHF	TGTGCCAGCAGTCGGGACAGGGTTTTCGGGAGCAATCAGCCCCAGCATTTT
TRBJ1-6	14	once	TRBV29-1	TRBD1	CSVSTGVRNSPLHF	TGCAGCGTTTCCACAGGGGTACGAAATTCACCCCTCCACTTT
TRBJ1-4	15	.	TRBV6-5	.	CASSSEQGSLFKLFF	TGTGCCAGCAGTTCGGAACAGGGCTCTCTCTTCAAACTGTTTTTT
TRBJ1-6	15	.	TRBV2	TRBD1	CASSGQGISGSPLHF	TGTGCCAGCAGTGGACAGGGGATAAGCGGGTCACCCCTCCACTTT
TRBJ1-2	15	.	TRBV7-9	.	CASSLVPTENYGYTF	TGTGCCAGCAGCTTAGTACCGACAGAGAACTATGGCTACACCTTC
TRBJ2-5	13	.	TRBV19	.	CASSDDTRETQYF	TGTGCCAGTAGTGACGACACCCGGGAGACCCAGTACTTC
TRBJ2-3	16	once	TRBV5-1	.	CASHSPLGRPTDTQYF	TGCGCCAGCCACAGCCCCCTGGGCAGGCCTACAGATACGCAGTATTTT
TRBJ1-2	13	.	TRBV10-2	TRBD1	CASSLGGNYGYTF	TGCGCCAGCAGTTTAGGGGGCAACTATGGCTACACCTTC
TRBJ1-1	18	.	TRBV11-2	TRBD1	CASSLGGPGTGGYTEAFF	TGTGCCAGCAGCTTAGGGGGACCCGGGACAGGGGGTTATACTGAAGCTTTCTTT
TRBJ1-2	14	once	TRBV19	TRBD1	CASSIERGLYGYTF	TGTGCCAGTAGTATAGAAAGGGGGCTCTATGGCTACACCTTC
TRBJ2-5	16	once	TRBV4-3	.	CASSQNSWGGEETQYF	TGCGCCAGCAGCCAAAATTCATGGGGCGGGGAAGAGACCCAGTACTTC
TRBJ2-1	13	.	TRBV6-6	.	CASLDYLVNEQFF	TGTGCCAGCTTGGACTATCTCGTCAATGAGCAGTTCTTC
TRBJ2-5	14	.	TRBV7-2	TRBD2	CASSLPGTKETQYF	TGTGCCAGCAGCCTACCCGGGACTAAAGAGACCCAGTACTTC
TRBJ1-1	16	.	TRBV11-2	.	CASSEALAGAWTEAFF	TGTGCCAGCAGCGAGGCCTTAGCAGGGGCCTGGACTGAAGCTTTCTTT
TRBJ2-7	14	.	TRBV11-2	TRBD1	CASSLGQELVEQYF	TGTGCCAGCAGCCTCGGACAGGAGTTGGTAGAGCAGTACTTC
TRBJ2-2	15	.	TRBV5-1	TRBD1	CASREGQGRTGELFF	TGCGCCAGCAGGGAGGGACAGGGAAGAACCGGGGAGCTGTTTTTT
TRBJ1-6	15	.	TRBV7-6	.	CASSLRTAFNSPLHF	TGTGCCAGCAGCCTAAGGACAGCTTTTAATTCACCCCTCCACTTT
TRBJ2-1	15	.	TRBV7-9	.	CASRFPFEVEGEQFF	TGTGCCAGCCGGTTCCCTTTCGAGGTGGAGGGTGAGCAGTTCTTC
TRBJ1-1	13	.	TRBV29-1	.	CSVEDASPSEAFF	TGCAGCGTTGAAGATGCGAGTCCTTCGGAAGCTTTCTTT
TRBJ1-1	16	.	TRBV7-9	TRBD1	CASSLETGTENTEAFF	TGTGCCAGCAGCTTAGAAACCGGGACAGAGAACACTGAAGCTTTCTTT
TRBJ1-2	16	.	TRBV5-1	TRBD1	CASSLIQSATGNGYTF	TGCGCCAGCAGCCTGATACAATCAGCGACAGGGAATGGCTACACCTTC
TRBJ2-2	15	.	TRBV4-2	TRBD2	CASRPGTTNTGELFF	TGTGCCAGCCGACCCGGGACTACGAACACCGGGGAGCTGTTTTTT
TRBJ2-5	14	.	TRBV4-2	TRBD2	CASSQTSGAETQYF	TGTGCCAGCAGCCAAACTAGCGGGGCAGAGACCCAGTACTTC
TRBJ1-6	16	.	TRBV5-1	.	CASSLSIQSLNSPLHF	TGCGCCAGCAGCTTATCCATACAAAGTCTTAATTCACCCCTCCACTTT
TRBJ2-1	12	.	TRBV5-6	.	CASSLAENEQFF	TGTGCCAGCAGCTTGGCAGAAAATGAGCAGTTCTTC
TRBJ2-2	15	.	TRBV4-1	TRBD2	CASGGAGANTGELFF	TGCGCCAGCGGAGGGGCGGGGGCGAACACCGGGGAGCTGTTTTTT
TRBJ2-1	13	.	TRBV5-4	.	CASSFRIVDEQFF	TGTGCCAGCAGCTTCAGGATCGTAGATGAGCAGTTCTTC
TRBJ1-1	18	.	TRBV4-1	TRBD1	CASSQDSAGGFGYTEAFF	TGCGCCAGCAGCCAAGATTCGGCAGGGGGCTTCGGGTACACTGAAGCTTTCTTT
TRBJ1-2	15	.	TRBV5-4	.	CASSGQQGLVHGYTF	TGTGCCAGCAGCGGGCAACAGGGTCTAGTGCATGGCTACACCTTC
TRBJ2-2	17	.	TRBV15	TRBD2	CATSRGGGGPNTGELFF	TGTGCCACCAGCAGAGGGGGCGGGGGTCCGAACACCGGGGAGCTGTTTTTT
TRBJ1-4	11	.	TRBV13	.	CASSGGEKLFF	TGTGCCAGCAGCGGAGGCGAAAAACTGTTTTTT
TRBJ2-1	18	medium-sized	TRBV19	TRBD1	CASSFPTGQPSSYNEQFF	TGTGCCAGTAGTTTTCCCACGGGACAGCCGTCCTCCTACAATGAGCAGTTCTTC
TRBJ1-3	13	few	TRBV6-6	.	CASSGTGGNTIYF	TGTGCCAGCAGTGGCACAGGGGGAAACACCATATATTTT
TRBJ1-6	15	.	TRBV4-1	.	CASSHTVAGNSPLHF	TGCGCCAGCAGCCATACGGTGGCGGGAAATTCACCCCTCCACTTT
TRBJ1-1	13	.	TRBV6-1	.	CASSEVQNTEAFF	TGTGCCAGCAGTGAAGTACAGAACACTGAAGCTTTCTTT
TRBJ2-4	15	few	TRBV2	TRBD2	CASSDSGGIKNIQYF	TGTGCCAGCAGTGACTCCGGGGGGATCAAAAACATTCAGTACTTC
TRBJ2-1	19	.	TRBV7-9	TRBD2	CASSSPTEVSGVFTDEQFF	TGTGCCAGCAGCTCCCCAACAGAGGTCAGCGGGGTATTTACCGATGAGCAGTTCTTC